This T cell receptor (beta chain) comes out of a study of technical replicates of blood from several donors. The CDR3 is 13 amino acids. V lost 6 bases, J lost 4 bases, and 5 bases stayed unmatched. Germline lookup yields CDR1 SGHVS and CDR2 FQNEAQ. Generated by immunoSEQ multiplex PCR, the TCRdb table keeps only in-frame clones and is missing some. The data show 75,000 or so clones, with 85% to 95% seen just once and over 0.4% held by the top ten. V gene TRBV7-8 combines with J gene TRBJ2-7; 8 bases align to TRBD2. Material for sequencing was T cells isolated from PBMCs. This TCR was sampled from a human donor in good health. In DNA form, the CDR3 reads TGTGCCAGCAGACTAGCGGAAGTGTACGAGCAGTACTTC. Its translation is CASRLAEVYEQYF.